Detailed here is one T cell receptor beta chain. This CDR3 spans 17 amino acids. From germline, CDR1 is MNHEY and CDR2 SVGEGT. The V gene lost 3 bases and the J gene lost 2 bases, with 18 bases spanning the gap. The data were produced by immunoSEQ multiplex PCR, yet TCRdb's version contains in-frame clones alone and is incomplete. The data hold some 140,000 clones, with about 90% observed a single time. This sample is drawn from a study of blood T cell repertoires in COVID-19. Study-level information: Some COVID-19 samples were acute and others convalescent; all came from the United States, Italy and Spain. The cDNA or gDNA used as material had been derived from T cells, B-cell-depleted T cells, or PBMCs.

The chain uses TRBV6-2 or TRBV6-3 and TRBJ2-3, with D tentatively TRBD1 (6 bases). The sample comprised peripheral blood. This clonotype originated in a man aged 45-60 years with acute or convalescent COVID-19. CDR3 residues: CASSYESTGPYTDTQYF. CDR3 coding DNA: TGTGCCAGCAGTTATGAGAGCACAGGGCCCTACACAGATACGCAGTATTTT.